These 2 T cell receptor beta chains share one sample of origin, sequenced in a study of STAT5B mutations in CD4+ large granular lymphocyte leukemia. Using immunoSEQ multiplex PCR, the repertoire was profiled, and TCRdb retains in-frame clones only, with some absent. This repertoire shows tens of thousands of clones, roughly 74% found once; its top ten account for about 1%. The material sequenced was CD4+ T cells from blood buffy coats. All receptors derive from a human donor in good health.

V gene TRBV5-4 combines with J gene TRBJ2-1, with D unresolved. Germline CDR1 SGHNT, CDR2 YYREEE (reference sequence). Trimming shortened V by 0 bases and J by 10 bases, and 8 bases separated the two germline ends. There are 12 residues in the CDR3. CDR3 nucleotides: TGTGCCAGCAGCTTGGATCGGACGGAGCAGTTCTTC. Protein sequence: CASSLDRTEQFF.

The rearrangement uses TRBV5-4 and TRBJ2-5, with TRBD1 identical over 7 bases. V shed 4 bases, J shed 0 bases, and the junction held 9 bases outside the gene matches. This CDR3 region has 16 residues. CDR1 and CDR2 (germline): SGHNT, YYREEE (reference sequence). This chain's CDR3 is CASSLGITGDQETQYF. The CDR3 DNA reads TGTGCCAGCAGCCTAGGGATTACAGGGGACCAAGAGACCCAGTACTTC. Full variable domain (rest looked up from reference TRBV5-4 and TRBJ2-5): ETGVTQSPTHLIKTRGQQVTLRCSSQSGHNTVSWYQQALGQGPQFIFQYYREEENGRGNFPPRFSGLQFPNYSSELNVNALELDDSALYLCASSLGITGDQETQYFGPGTRLLVL.